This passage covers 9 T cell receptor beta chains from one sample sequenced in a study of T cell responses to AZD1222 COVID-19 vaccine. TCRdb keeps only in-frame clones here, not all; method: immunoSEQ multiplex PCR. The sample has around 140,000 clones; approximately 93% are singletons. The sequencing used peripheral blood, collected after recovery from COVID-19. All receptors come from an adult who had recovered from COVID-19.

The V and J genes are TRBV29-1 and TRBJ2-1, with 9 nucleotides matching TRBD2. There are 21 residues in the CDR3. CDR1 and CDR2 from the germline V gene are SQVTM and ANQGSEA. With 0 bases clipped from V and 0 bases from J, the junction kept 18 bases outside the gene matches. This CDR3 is CSVEDLGPSGTEGSSYNEQFF. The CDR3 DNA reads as TGCAGCGTTGAAGATTTGGGACCTAGCGGGACTGAGGGAAGCTCCTACAATGAGCAGTTCTTC.

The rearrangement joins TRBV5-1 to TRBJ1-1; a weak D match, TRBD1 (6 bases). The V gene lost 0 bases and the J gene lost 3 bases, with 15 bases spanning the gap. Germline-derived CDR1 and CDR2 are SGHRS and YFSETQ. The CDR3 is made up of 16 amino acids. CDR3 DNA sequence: TGCGCCAGCAGCTTGGCGGGGGGCAGGCGTTACACTGAAGCTTTCTTT. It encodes CASSLAGGRRYTEAFF.

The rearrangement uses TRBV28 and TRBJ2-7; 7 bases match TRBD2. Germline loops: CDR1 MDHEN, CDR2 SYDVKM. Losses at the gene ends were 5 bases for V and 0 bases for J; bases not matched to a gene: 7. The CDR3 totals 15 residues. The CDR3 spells CASSAIIAGSYEQYF. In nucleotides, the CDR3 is TGTGCCAGCAGTGCCATCATAGCGGGCTCCTACGAGCAGTACTTC.

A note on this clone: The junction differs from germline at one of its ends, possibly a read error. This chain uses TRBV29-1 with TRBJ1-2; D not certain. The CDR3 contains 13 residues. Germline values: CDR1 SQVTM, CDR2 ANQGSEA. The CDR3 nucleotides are TGCAGCTTTGATGGAGGCCCCTTCTATGGCTACACCTTC. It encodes CSFDGGPFYGYTF.

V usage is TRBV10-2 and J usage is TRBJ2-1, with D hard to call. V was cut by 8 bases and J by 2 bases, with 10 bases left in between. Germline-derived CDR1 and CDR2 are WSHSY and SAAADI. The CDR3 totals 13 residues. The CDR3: CASQTDTYNEQFF. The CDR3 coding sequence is TGCGCCAGCCAGACTGACACCTACAATGAGCAGTTCTTC.

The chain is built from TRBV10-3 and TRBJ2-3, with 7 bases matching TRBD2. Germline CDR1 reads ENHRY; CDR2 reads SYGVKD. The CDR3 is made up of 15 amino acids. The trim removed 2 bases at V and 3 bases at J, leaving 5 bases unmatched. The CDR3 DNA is TGTGCCATCAGTGAGCGGGGGAGGGCAACAGATACGCAGTATTTT. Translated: CAISERGRATDTQYF.

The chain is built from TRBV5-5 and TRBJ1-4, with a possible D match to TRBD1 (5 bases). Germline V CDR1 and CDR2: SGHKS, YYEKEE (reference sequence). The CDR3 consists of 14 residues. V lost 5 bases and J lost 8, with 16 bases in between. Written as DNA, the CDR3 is TGTGCCAGCAGTAATGGGACCCTCCTCGAAAAACTGTTTTTT. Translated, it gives CASSNGTLLEKLFF.

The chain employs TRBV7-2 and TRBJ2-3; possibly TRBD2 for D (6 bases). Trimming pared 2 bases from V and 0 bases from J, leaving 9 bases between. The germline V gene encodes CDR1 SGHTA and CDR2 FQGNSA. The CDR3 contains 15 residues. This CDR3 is CASSLSGRSTDTQYF. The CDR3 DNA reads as TGTGCCAGCAGCTTAAGTGGGAGGAGCACAGATACGCAGTATTTT.

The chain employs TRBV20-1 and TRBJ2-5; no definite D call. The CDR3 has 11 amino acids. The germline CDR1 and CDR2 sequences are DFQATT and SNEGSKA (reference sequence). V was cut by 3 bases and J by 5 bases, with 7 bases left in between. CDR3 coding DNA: TGCAGTGCTAGGACTCGGGAGACCCAGTACTTC. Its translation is CSARTRETQYF.